This entry lists 23 T cell receptor beta chains sequenced from one sample in a study of T-cell memory formation after mild COVID-19. TCRdb re-analysed the 5' RACE reads in MiXCR, keeping a single row per CDR3 protein. The sample comprises fewer than 400,000 distinct CDR3 sequences, about an eighth of which are singletons, and 20% to 25% rests with the top ten. What was sequenced was PBMCs or a T cell subset sorted from them (not recorded which). The receptor source for this set is a man aged 18-30 years who had mild COVID-19 (a few samples of this study predate the infection). Cell type and time point are not known.

This clonotype was detected ten times or more. One end of the junction does not line up with germline, which may come from a read error. J is TRBJ2-1 and V is TRBV7-3, with D perhaps TRBD2 (6 bases). This CDR3 is 14 amino acids long. The germline V gene encodes CDR1 SGHTA and CDR2 FQGTGA. CDR3 amino acids: CASSLMGLSGEEFF. For the CDR3, the DNA is TGTGCCAGCAGCTTAATGGGACTCAGCGGTGAGGAGTTCTTC.

The genes are TRBV7-9 and TRBJ1-1; 10 bases align to TRBD1. Trimming removed 5 bases from V and 5 bases from J; junction bases left unmatched: 14. Germline-derived CDR1 and CDR2 are SEHNR and FQNEAQ (reference sequence). The CDR3 extends over 17 amino acids. CDR3 residues: CASSGGTGVSYATEAFF. The CDR3 region has the DNA TGTGCCAGCAGCGGCGGGACAGGGGTATCGTACGCGACTGAAGCTTTCTTT.

This chain joins TRBV20-1 and TRBJ2-7; 8 nucleotides line up with TRBD1. The V gene's germline CDR1 is DFQATT and CDR2 SNEGSKA (reference sequence). The V segment lost 0 bases and the J segment 2 bases; nucleotides outside the gene matches: 6. This CDR3 has 15 amino acids. The CDR3: CSARDPRTGTYEQYF. CDR3 in DNA: TGCAGTGCTAGAGATCCCCGGACAGGGACCTACGAGCAGTACTTC.

This clonotype has ten or more counts. The chain recombines TRBV4-3 with TRBJ2-2; TRBD2 aligns across 7 bases. The CDR3 is made up of 17 amino acids. The V gene's germline CDR1 is LGHNA and CDR2 YSLEER. With V trimmed by 0 bases and J by 1 base, 5 bases remained unmatched. CDR3 bases: TGCGCCAGCAGCCAAGATTCGGGGGGAATGAACACCGGGGAGCTGTTTTTT. This encodes CASSQDSGGMNTGELFF.

V and J are TRBV7-2 and TRBJ1-6; possibly TRBD1 for D (6 bases). The CDR3 has 14 amino acids. The germline CDR1 and CDR2 sequences are SGHTA and FQGNSA. V was pared by 3 bases and J by 8 bases, with 11 bases between. The CDR3 region is CASSLEGGYSPLHF. In nucleotides, the CDR3 is TGTGCCAGCAGCTTGGAGGGGGGTTATTCACCCCTCCACTTT.

In its sample, this clonotype was seen many times. The J gene is TRBJ2-1, the V gene TRBV24-1, with D hard to call. V lost 7 bases and J lost 6, with 9 bases in between. The CDR3 consists of 12 residues. Germline V gene lookup returns CDR1 KGHDR and CDR2 SFDVKD. DNA for the CDR3: TGTGCCACCAGGGGTGGATCCAATGAGCAGTTCTTC. As protein: CATRGGSNEQFF.

This clonotype has a count of ten or more. This sequence joins TRBV7-6 and TRBJ2-2, with 11 nucleotides matching TRBD1. The CDR3 length is 15 residues. V gave up 5 bases and J gave up 7 bases; unmatched junction bases: 6. Germline V CDR1 and CDR2: SGHVS, FNYEAQ. CDR3 protein: CASSPGQGVLGELFF. CDR3 DNA sequence: TGTGCCAGCAGCCCGGGACAGGGGGTTCTCGGGGAGCTGTTTTTT.

This chain connects TRBV12-3 or TRBV12-4 to TRBJ2-7, with 12 bases lining up with TRBD1. The CDR3 extends over 15 amino acids. J gave up 4 bases and V 6 bases, and 7 bases lay outside the gene matches. This chain's CDR3 is CASSPGTGGRYEQYF. CDR3 in DNA: TGTGCCAGCAGCCCCGGGACAGGGGGCCGATACGAGCAGTACTTC.

This clonotype showed up many times. The chain has TRBV7-2 and TRBJ2-3; 7 positions match TRBD2. V shed 5 bases, J shed 2 bases, and the junction held 10 bases outside the gene matches. CDR1 is SGHTA and CDR2 is FQGNSA in the germline V gene. The CDR3 has 16 amino acids. Here the CDR3 reads CASSLGLADFTDTQYF. Here the CDR3 DNA reads TGTGCCAGCAGCCTCGGGCTAGCGGACTTCACAGATACGCAGTATTTT.

This chain links TRBV10-3 with TRBJ1-2; no definite D call. Germline assignment: CDR1 ENHRY and CDR2 SYGVKD. This CDR3 region has 13 residues. Trimming removed 6 bases at V and 4 bases at J, with 12 bases between. The CDR3 DNA sequence: TGTGCCATCAGAGCTCCGGGGTCCTATGGCTACACCTTC. It is translated as CAIRAPGSYGYTF.

This chain links TRBV3-1 with TRBJ2-2; TRBD2 agrees at 9 bases. The CDR3 sequence is 14 residues long. Germline assignment: CDR1 LGHDT and CDR2 YNNKEL (reference sequence). Trimming cost V 7 bases and J 5 bases; bases outside gene matches: 5. In DNA form, the CDR3 reads TGTGCCAGCACCTCTAGCGGGGCTACCGGGGAGCTGTTTTTT. The encoded protein is CASTSSGATGELFF.

V usage is TRBV20-1 and J usage is TRBJ2-3; possible D gene TRBD1, 5 bases. Trimming removed 6 bases at V and 2 bases at J, with 15 bases between. CDR1 DFQATT and CDR2 SNEGSKA come from the germline V gene (reference sequence). This CDR3 spans 14 amino acids. DNA of the CDR3: TGCAGTGCGAGAAAGGGGTCCAACACAGATACGCAGTATTTT. Translating it yields CSARKGSNTDTQYF.

The chain combines TRBV5-5 with TRBJ2-7, with TRBD1 matching 9 bases. The CDR3 is 15 residues long. Germline CDR1 and CDR2: SGHKS and YYEKEE (reference sequence). V shed 4 bases, J shed 3 bases, and the junction held 8 bases outside the gene matches. CDR3 coding DNA: TGTGCCAGCAGCCACCCCGGGACAGGGTACTACGAGCAGTACGTC. Protein product: CASSHPGTGYYEQYV.

The chain is built from TRBV12-3 or TRBV12-4 and TRBJ1-2; D not resolved. The CDR3 contains 15 residues. V lost 5 bases to trimming and J lost 4 bases, with 17 bases between them. The CDR3 loop is CASSPGTPAFYGYTF. The CDR3 region has the DNA TGTGCCAGCAGTCCCGGAACACCCGCCTTCTATGGCTACACCTTC.

The chain recombines TRBV6-6 with TRBJ1-5; tentative D call: TRBD1 (6 bases). Germline V gene sequence: CDR1 MNHNY, CDR2 SVGAGI (reference sequence). This CDR3 spans 15 amino acids. Trimming stripped 3 bases from V and 0 bases from J, with 9 bases between. In nucleotides, the CDR3 is TGTGCCAGCAGTTATCAGGGGTATAGCAATCAGCCCCAGCATTTT. Encoded protein: CASSYQGYSNQPQHF.

This chain joins TRBV15 and TRBJ1-2; 7 bases map to TRBD1. Trimming cost V 1 base and J 5 bases; bases outside gene matches: 7. Germline V gene lookup returns CDR1 LNHNV and CDR2 YYDKDF (reference sequence). CDR3 length equals 15 residues. The CDR3 sequence: CATSRAGTEIYGYTF. The CDR3 DNA reads as TGTGCCACCAGCAGAGCCGGGACAGAGATTTATGGCTACACCTTC. The variable domain in full, with the rest retrieved from reference TRBV15 and TRBJ1-2, is DAMVIQNPRYQVTQFGKPVTLSCSQTLNHNVMYWYQQKSSQAPKLLFHYYDKDFNNEADTPDNFQSRRPNTSFCFLDIRSPGLGDTAMYLCATSRAGTEIYGYTFGSGTRLTVV.

This clonotype was detected only a few times. The CDR3 reads CASSQESPGLDSPLHF. The CDR3 region has the DNA TGCGCCAGCAGCCAAGAATCTCCGGGCCTCGATTCACCCCTCCACTTT. J is TRBJ1-6 and V is TRBV4-3; D is unclear. The CDR3 consists of 16 residues. The germline V gene encodes CDR1 LGHNA and CDR2 YSLEER. The V and J ends lost 0 bases and 8 bases respectively, with 14 bases between them.

The chain combines TRBV7-8 with TRBJ2-2; 9 bases map to TRBD2. Germline V gene sequence: CDR1 SGHVS, CDR2 FQNEAQ. V lost 5 bases and J lost 6; bases outside the gene matches: 7. This CDR3 has 15 amino acids. In DNA, the CDR3 is TGTGCCAGCAGCGTCCGCGGGGGGGCACCCGGGGAGCTGTTTTTT. Translated, it gives CASSVRGGAPGELFF.

V gene TRBV7-2 combines with J gene TRBJ2-7, with 7 bases matching TRBD1. Germline loops: CDR1 SGHTA, CDR2 FQGNSA. The V gene end was trimmed by 5 bases and the J gene end by 6 bases; junction bases not matched to a gene: 13. This CDR3 is built from 15 residues. The DNA of the CDR3 is TGTGCCAGCAGCCCGGACGGGACAGACCTACGCGAGCAGTACTTC. It encodes CASSPDGTDLREQYF.

This sequence joins TRBV10-3 and TRBJ1-5; the D is unclear. This CDR3 is 14 amino acids long. The V end was cut by 2 bases, the J end by 5 bases, with 10 bases between. Germline values: CDR1 ENHRY, CDR2 SYGVKD. Written as DNA, the CDR3 is TGTGCCATCAGTGAGAGGCAGGTGGATCAGCCCCAGCATTTT. Translation: CAISERQVDQPQHF.

The chain employs TRBV5-1 and TRBJ2-5, with D perhaps TRBD2 (7 bases). The CDR3 has 15 amino acids. From germline, CDR1 is SGHRS and CDR2 YFSETQ. The V and J ends lost 4 bases and 0 bases respectively, with 13 bases between them. This CDR3 is CASSPEGGHQETQYF. CDR3 DNA sequence: TGCGCCAGCAGCCCGGAGGGGGGGCACCAAGAGACCCAGTACTTC.

V is TRBV27 and J is TRBJ1-1; D remains ambiguous. The CDR3 contains 15 residues. V lost 5 bases to trimming and J lost 7 bases, with 20 bases between them. Germline values: CDR1 MNHEY, CDR2 SMNVEV (reference sequence). CDR3 nucleotide sequence: TGTGCCAGCAGTCCAAGGGTAGGTAGGGAGGGTGAAGCTTTCTTT. Amino acids: CASSPRVGREGEAFF.

This clonotype was detected a few times. The rearrangement links TRBV11-3 to TRBJ2-7, with unresolved D. The germline CDR1 and CDR2 sequences are SGHNT and YENEEA. V lost 2 bases and J 3 bases, leaving 26 bases between the germline ends. The CDR3 totals 19 residues. The CDR3 loop reads CASSLRPVTFRRLDYEQYF. DNA of the CDR3: TGTGCCAGCAGCTTACGACCGGTTACCTTCAGACGGTTAGACTACGAGCAGTACTTC. Full variable domain (rest looked up from reference TRBV11-3 and TRBJ2-7): EAGVVQSPRYKIIEKKQPVAFWCNPISGHNTLYWYLQNLGQGPELLIRYENEEAVDDSQLPKDRFSAERLKGVDSTLKIQPAELGDSAVYLCASSLRPVTFRRLDYEQYFGPGTRLTVT.